These T cell receptor beta chains were read from a single sample in a study of blood T cells in healthy people across ages. TCRdb analysed the 5' RACE reads with MiXCR anew, one entry per CDR3 protein. The repertoire holds around 900,000 distinct CDR3 sequences, about 28% seen once, with about 18% in the top ten. The material sequenced was blood. These receptors originate from a woman older than 75 in good health. The CDR3 runs from the conserved cysteine through the conserved F or W. A D gene is named only where the DNA matches it firmly. Only some rows state a clone size, as once, few, many or a class for expanded clones.

cdr3_length j_call clone_size v_call d_call cdr3_nt cdr3_aa
15 TRBJ1-2 NA TRBV5-6 NA TGTGCCAGCAGCCCGGGACCGGGTATTCATGGTGGCTACACCTTC CASSPGPGIHGGYTF
14 TRBJ2-7 many TRBV20-1 TRBD1 TGCAGTGCTAGACCGGACAGGGCCCCCTACGAGCAGTACTTC CSARPDRAPYEQYF
18 TRBJ2-6 few TRBV18 TRBD1 TGTGCCAGCTCAGACAGGGCTCTGGCAGGATCTGGGGCCAACGTCCTGACTTTC CASSDRALAGSGANVLTF
17 TRBJ1-4 few TRBV4-1 NA TGCGCCAGCAGCCAAGGCCCTATCGGCTCAACTAATGAAAAACTGTTTTTT CASSQGPIGSTNEKLFF
16 TRBJ2-3 NA TRBV5-1 TRBD2 TGCGCCAGCAGCTTGCAAGCACTAGCGGGGGCAGATACGCAGTATTTT CASSLQALAGADTQYF
14 TRBJ2-7 many TRBV27 NA TGTGCCAGCAGTCCCCGCGGACGGCCCTACGAGCAGTACTTC CASSPRGRPYEQYF
19 TRBJ1-1 few TRBV2 TRBD1 TGTGCCAGCAGAGAGGGCGGGACAGGTCGGCGGGGTTGGAACACTGAAGCTTTCTTT CASREGGTGRRGWNTEAFF
12 TRBJ2-7 many TRBV20-1 NA TGCAGTGCTAGGCCTCGGTATAACGAGCAGTACTTC CSARPRYNEQYF
19 TRBJ2-4 medium-sized TRBV7-9 TRBD1 TGTGCCAGCAGCCAAAGCGGGACAGGGTCAGGACTAGCCAAAAACATTCAGTACTTC CASSQSGTGSGLAKNIQYF
12 TRBJ2-7 many TRBV9 NA TGTGCCAGCAGCCCAGGCGACGGCGAGCAGTACTTC CASSPGDGEQYF
15 TRBJ2-1 few TRBV5-5 NA TGTGCCAGCAGCTGGGGCCAGGGCAATCAAGAGACCCAGTTCTTC CASSWGQGNQETQFF
14 TRBJ2-5 NA TRBV2 NA TGTGCCAGCAGGGAAAGTGGGGGGCAAGAGACCCAGTACTTC CASRESGGQETQYF
15 TRBJ2-5 many TRBV5-1 TRBD1 TGCGCCAGCAGCTTACAGGGACAGTACCAAGAGACCCAGTACTTC CASSLQGQYQETQYF